This T cell receptor beta chain was found in a study of OX40 agonist ivuxolimab in advanced cancers. Study-level results: Among the lowest peripheral clonal expansion occurred in 0.1-3.0 mg/kg partial responders.

On this clone itself: As yet, its antigen is unknown.

Assay used: immunoSEQ multiplex PCR; TCRdb lists only in-frame clones, some missing. This table holds fewer than 200,000 clones, approximately 94% found once. This CDR3 has 11 amino acids. The ends were cut back, 6 bases at V and 0 bases at J, with 3 bases in the middle. CDR1 MNHNY and CDR2 SVGAGI come from the germline V gene (reference sequence). The clonotype originates from an adult with an advanced solid tumor such as melanoma, head and neck, liver or kidney cancer. Material: CD4+ or CD8+ T cells sorted from blood, obtained in a trial of the OX40 agonist ivuxolimab. This chain uses TRBV6-6 with TRBJ2-7; D uncertain. The CDR3 nucleotides read TGTGCCAGCAGCCCCTCCTACGAGCAGTACTTC. Translation: CASSPSYEQYF.